Each of the 32 T cell receptor beta chains below was sequenced from the same sample in a study of cytomegalovirus exposure and HLA in healthy donors. The data were produced by immunoSEQ multiplex PCR, yet TCRdb's version contains in-frame clones alone and is incomplete. The sample carries roughly 76,000 clones, 94% recorded once. Sequencing was done on a sample of PBMCs. These receptors all stem from a man between 18 and 29 years old in good health and CMV-seropositive.

The V gene is TRBV18, the J gene TRBJ2-7, with a possible D match to TRBD2 (6 bases). Germline assignment: CDR1 KGHSH and CDR2 LQKENI. V was cut by 2 bases and J by 3 bases, with 20 bases left in between. CDR3 size: 17 residues. The CDR3 reads CASSPADAGPIHYEQYF. The CDR3 coding sequence is TGTGCCAGCTCACCAGCCGACGCGGGACCCATCCACTACGAGCAGTACTTC.

V is TRBV25-1 and J is TRBJ1-4, with no clear D. The CDR3 spans 15 residues. Germline V gene sequence: CDR1 MGHDK, CDR2 SYGVNS. The V end lost 0 bases, the J end lost 0 bases, and 5 bases lay between the germline ends. For the CDR3, the DNA is TGTGCCAGCAGTGAATATATTTCAACTAATGAAAAACTGTTTTTT. Protein sequence: CASSEYISTNEKLFF.

V gene TRBV10-3 combines with J gene TRBJ2-7; 7 bases line up with TRBD2. V was clipped by 0 bases and J by 2 bases; unmatched bases: 13. The CDR3 is made up of 18 amino acids. Germline CDR1 is ENHRY and CDR2 is SYGVKD. CDR3 loop: CAISESLARGSYPYEQYF. The CDR3 DNA reads TGTGCCATCAGTGAGTCCTTGGCCCGCGGGAGTTACCCCTACGAGCAGTACTTC.

The chain recombines TRBV7-9 with TRBJ2-3, with 9 bases identical to TRBD2. The V and J ends lost 1 base and 2 bases, in that order; junction bases with no gene match: 10. Germline CDR1 is SEHNR and CDR2 is FQNEAQ (reference sequence). This CDR3 is built from 18 residues. The CDR3 region has the DNA TGTGCCAGCAGCTTAGTCAGGGTAGCGGGAGACCCCACAGATACGCAGTATTTT. Its translation: CASSLVRVAGDPTDTQYF.

The rearrangement uses TRBV6-6 and TRBJ2-7, with D uncertain. The CDR3 is made up of 15 amino acids. The V end lost 0 bases, the J end lost 2 bases, and 11 bases lay between the germline ends. Germline CDR1 MNHNY, CDR2 SVGAGI (reference sequence). CDR3 in DNA: TGTGCCAGCAGTTACTCGTCTTTAACGGCCTACGAGCAGTACTTC. It codes for CASSYSSLTAYEQYF.

CDR3: CASRMGQQETQYF. Here the CDR3 DNA reads TGTGCCAGTAGAATGGGACAGCAAGAGACCCAGTACTTC. This chain links TRBV19 with TRBJ2-5; 7 nucleotides agree with TRBD1. J gave up 2 bases and V 6 bases, and 3 bases lay outside the gene matches. The germline V gene encodes CDR1 LNHDA and CDR2 SQIVND (reference sequence). This CDR3 has 13 amino acids. The variable domain in full, with the rest retrieved from reference TRBV19 and TRBJ2-5, is DGGITQSPKYLFRKEGQNVTLSCEQNLNHDAMYWYRQDPGQGLRLIYYSQIVNDFQKGDIAEGYSVSREKKESFPLTVTSAQKNPTAFYLCASRMGQQETQYFGPGTRLLVL.

The genes are TRBV4-2 and TRBJ1-2; D perhaps matches TRBD1 (6 bases). The germline CDR1 and CDR2 sequences are LGHNA and YNFKEQ. The CDR3 extends over 15 amino acids. V lost 4 bases and J lost 2, with 14 bases in between. The CDR3, as DNA: TGTGCCAGCAGCCCACGGGACACAGAAAACTATGGCTACACCTTC. As protein: CASSPRDTENYGYTF.

DNA of the CDR3: TGTGCCAGCAACCGTGGGGGCGGAACAGATACGCAGTATTTT. Residues: CASNRGGGTDTQYF. This sequence joins TRBV27 and TRBJ2-3, with D maybe TRBD1 (6 bases). Germline values: CDR1 MNHEY, CDR2 SMNVEV (reference sequence). The CDR3 totals 14 residues. Trimming left V 7 bases short and J 3 bases short, with 14 bases between.

The chain links TRBV10-3 to TRBJ2-5, with a tentative D call TRBD2 (6 bases). The CDR3 runs to 13 residues. Germline CDR1 and CDR2: ENHRY and SYGVKD. V lost 10 bases, J lost 2 bases, and 14 bases lay in between. The DNA for the CDR3 is TGTGCCACCGCACGAGCGGGTCAAGAGACCCAGTACTTC. This codes for CATARAGQETQYF.

This clone was seen just once. This rearrangement joins TRBV6-5 to TRBJ2-7; perhaps TRBD1 as D (6 bases). CDR3 length: 14 residues. CDR1 is MNHEY, CDR2 SVGAGI, per germline. Trimming pared 5 bases from V and 3 bases from J, leaving 14 bases between. The CDR3 here is CASSEQDSIYEQYF. The CDR3 DNA follows: TGTGCCAGCAGTGAACAGGACAGTATCTACGAGCAGTACTTC.

This chain connects TRBV11-3 to TRBJ1-2, with 9 bases identical to TRBD1. Germline assignment: CDR1 SGHNT and CDR2 YENEEA. The CDR3 spans 15 residues. V shed 6 bases, J shed 5 bases, and the junction held 10 bases outside the gene matches. In DNA form, the CDR3 reads TGTGCCAGCAGTCGTACAGGGGGCGGTTTGTATGGCTACACCTTC. Protein product: CASSRTGGGLYGYTF.

The chain links TRBV27 to TRBJ1-5; D perhaps matches TRBD1 (6 bases). There are 14 residues in the CDR3. Germline loops: CDR1 MNHEY, CDR2 SMNVEV (reference sequence). V was clipped by 10 bases and J by 3 bases, with 16 bases between them. CDR3 amino acids: CATRSTGFNQPQHF. CDR3 bases: TGTGCCACCCGATCGACAGGATTCAATCAGCCCCAGCATTTT.

CDR3 sequence (DNA): TGTGCCAGAAGAAGCGGCCAAGAGACCCAGTACTTC. It translates to CARRSGQETQYF. The chain employs TRBV2 and TRBJ2-5; TRBD2 is a possible D gene (5 bases). Trimming left V 9 bases short and J 1 base short, with 9 bases between. CDR1 is SNHLY and CDR2 is FYNNEI in the germline V gene. The length of the CDR3 is 12 residues.

A word on this clone: Other DNA sequences in the sample encode the same CDR3. This sequence joins TRBV6-1 and TRBJ2-3; D perhaps matches TRBD1 (6 bases). Germline CDR1 MNHNS, CDR2 SASEGT. CDR3 length: 15 amino acids. The germline V and J ends were trimmed by 3 bases and 7 bases, with 17 bases remaining between them. The CDR3 here is CASSDPPDSSNTQYF. CDR3 bases: TGTGCCAGCAGTGATCCCCCGGACAGCTCGAATACGCAGTATTTT.

The chain joins TRBV30 to TRBJ2-1; 8 bases line up with TRBD2. Looked up from germline, CDR1 is GTSNPN and CDR2 is SVGIG (reference sequence). CDR3 length: 16 residues. The V gene end was trimmed by 0 bases and the J gene end by 8 bases; junction bases not matched to a gene: 12. The CDR3 nucleotides are TGTGCCTGGAGTGTCGTTCGGGCGGGAGGCCCCTATGAGCAGTTCTTC. This encodes CAWSVVRAGGPYEQFF.

The V and J genes are TRBV27 and TRBJ1-1; 10 nucleotides agree with TRBD1. CDR1 is MNHEY and CDR2 is SMNVEV in the germline V gene (reference sequence). The CDR3 sequence is 15 residues long. V gave up 6 bases and J gave up 0 bases; unmatched junction bases: 4. CDR3: CASRPDRGMNTEAFF. The CDR3, as DNA: TGTGCCAGCAGACCGGACAGGGGGATGAACACTGAAGCTTTCTTT.

The chain uses TRBV6-5 and TRBJ2-3; D unresolved. Trimming pared 0 bases from V and 0 bases from J, leaving 7 bases between. The CDR3 runs to 15 residues. The germline CDR1 and CDR2 sequences are MNHEY and SVGAGI. CDR3 in amino acids: CASSYSGSSTDTQYF. CDR3 coding DNA: TGTGCCAGCAGTTACTCGGGCAGCAGCACAGATACGCAGTATTTT.

The chain recombines TRBV13 with TRBJ2-1; the match to TRBD2 covers 7 bases. The length of the CDR3 is 17 residues. Unmatched junction bases numbered 18, after V lost 5 bases and J lost 8 bases. CDR1 and CDR2 (germline): PRHDT, FYEKMQ (reference sequence). CDR3 sequence reads: CASSLSRGGRARDEQFF. The CDR3, as DNA: TGTGCCAGCAGCCTGTCCCGTGGGGGGAGGGCTAGGGATGAGCAGTTCTTC.

The CDR3 protein is CASLSLGNTIYF. The CDR3 region has the DNA TGTGCCAGCCTGAGTCTTGGAAACACCATATATTTT. The chain uses TRBV19 and TRBJ1-3; no firm D call. CDR1 and CDR2 (germline): LNHDA, SQIVND (reference sequence). The CDR3 loop spans 12 amino acids. V shed 9 bases and J shed 3 bases, with 9 bases lying between them.

The chain links TRBV11-1 to TRBJ2-3; TRBD1 matches at 10 bases. This CDR3 has 14 amino acids. V lost 8 bases to trimming and J lost 3 bases; unmatched junction nucleotides: 5. In germline, CDR1 is SGHAT, CDR2 FQDESV (reference sequence). CDR3 sequence reads: CASSRDRGTDTQYF. The CDR3 region has the DNA TGTGCCAGCTCCCGGGACAGGGGTACAGATACGCAGTATTTT.

J is TRBJ2-1 and V is TRBV15; TRBD2 aligns across 10 bases. The CDR3 runs to 16 residues. Per the germline V gene, CDR1 is LNHNV and CDR2 is YYDKDF (reference sequence). Unmatched junction bases numbered 5, after V lost 5 bases and J lost 1 base. DNA of the CDR3: TGTGCCACCAGCTCGGAACTAGCGGGATCCTACAATGAGCAGTTCTTC. This gives the protein CATSSELAGSYNEQFF.

Here the CDR3 reads CSVELRDRVSAIQYF. The CDR3 nucleotides are TGCAGCGTTGAACTACGGGACAGGGTATCGGCCATTCAGTACTTC. The rearrangement uses TRBV29-1 and TRBJ2-4, with TRBD1 matching over 9 bases. The CDR3 is 15 residues long. V trimming: 2 bases; J trimming: 9 bases; junction bases outside the gene matches: 11. The germline CDR1 and CDR2 sequences are SQVTM and ANQGSEA.

In this sample, this clone turned up once. The chain recombines TRBV10-2 with TRBJ1-5; 8 nucleotides match TRBD1. V lost 3 bases and J lost 1; bases outside the gene matches: 2. The CDR3 consists of 15 residues. Germline lookup yields CDR1 WSHSY and CDR2 SAAADI. CDR3 bases: TGCGCCAGCAGTGAAACAGGGGGAAGCAATCAGCCCCAGCATTTT. Its protein is CASSETGGSNQPQHF.

The chain has TRBV18 and TRBJ2-7; 10 positions match TRBD1. This CDR3 has 13 residues. CDR1 and CDR2 (germline): KGHSH, LQKENI. V gave up 6 bases and J gave up 7 bases; unmatched junction bases: 6. In DNA form, the CDR3 reads TGTGCCAGCTCTAGCGGGACAGGGGAAGAGCAGTACTTC. Translating it yields CASSSGTGEEQYF.

The chain recombines TRBV6-1 with TRBJ2-3, with TRBD2 matching over 14 bases. Germline assignment: CDR1 MNHNS and CDR2 SASEGT. This CDR3 has 19 amino acids. Germline trimming cut 1 base from V and 6 bases from J; bases unmatched to any gene: 12. CDR3 DNA: TGTGCCAGCAGTGAAGGGTGGTGGACTAGCGGGAGGAAAGGGGATACGCAGTATTTT. It yields the protein CASSEGWWTSGRKGDTQYF.

The chain couples TRBV28 to TRBJ2-2; D may be TRBD1 (6 bases). The CDR3 loop spans 16 amino acids. Trimming took off 8 bases at V and 5 bases at J, with 21 bases between the two ends. The germline gives CDR1 MDHEN, CDR2 SYDVKM. CDR3 bases: TGTGCCAGCCGGTCGGTGGGGGCCCGCAGGACCGGGGAGCTGTTTTTT. It specifies CASRSVGARRTGELFF.

This clone was recorded only once. The chain couples TRBV28 to TRBJ1-1; 7 nucleotides agree with TRBD1. Germline assignment: CDR1 MDHEN and CDR2 SYDVKM. CDR3 size: 14 residues. J was trimmed by 7 bases and V by 6 bases; bases with no gene match: 11. The CDR3 DNA reads TGTGCCAGCAGCCCTTCCGACAGGGTTGGTGAAGCTTTCTTT. It encodes CASSPSDRVGEAFF.

This chain joins TRBV19 and TRBJ2-2; D gene uncertain. The CDR3 consists of 13 residues. V was shortened by 6 bases and J by 4 bases, with 9 bases between the two germline ends. The germline V gene has CDR1 LNHDA and CDR2 SQIVND (reference sequence). CDR3 sequence reads: CASRGTFTGELFF. The CDR3 bases are TGTGCCAGTAGGGGCACCTTCACCGGGGAGCTGTTTTTT.

The J gene is TRBJ2-1, the V gene TRBV7-8; 7 positions agree with TRBD1. The CDR3 contains 17 residues. V was clipped by 4 bases and J by 0 bases; unmatched bases: 9. The germline CDR1 and CDR2 sequences are SGHVS and FQNEAQ. The CDR3: CASSSRTGLSSYNEQFF. The CDR3 bases are TGTGCCAGCAGCTCCAGGACAGGCCTGAGCTCCTACAATGAGCAGTTCTTC.

The chain employs TRBV9 and TRBJ1-1; tentative D call: TRBD1 (6 bases). This CDR3 contains 15 residues. The germline CDR1 and CDR2 sequences are SGDLS and YYNGEE. The V end was cut by 3 bases, the J end by 0 bases, with 12 bases between. DNA for the CDR3: TGTGCCAGCAGCGAGTCCGGACAGATGAACACTGAAGCTTTCTTT. It translates to CASSESGQMNTEAFF.

This clone was picked up one time. The chain couples TRBV30 to TRBJ1-1; 7 nucleotides agree with TRBD1. V shed 5 bases, J shed 6 bases, and the junction held 9 bases outside the gene matches. This CDR3 is built from 13 residues. Germline loops: CDR1 GTSNPN, CDR2 SVGIG (reference sequence). CDR3 in DNA: TGTGCCTGGGCCCGACAGGGTAGGGCTGAAGCTTTCTTT. This sequence encodes CAWARQGRAEAFF.

J is TRBJ1-2 and V is TRBV5-1, with a weak D call TRBD1 (6 bases). Germline assignment: CDR1 SGHRS and CDR2 YFSETQ. The CDR3 totals 13 residues. V was cut by 6 bases and J by 7 bases, with 16 bases left in between. Here the CDR3 DNA reads TGCGCCAGCACCATGATGGGGGCGTTTGGCTACACCTTC. Translation: CASTMMGAFGYTF.